This TCR beta chain comes out of a study of graft-versus-host responses after intestinal transplantation. Concerning this clone itself: Its specificity is not known.

The junction had 6 bases not matched to a gene; V was cut back by 5 bases and J by 4 bases. This CDR3 spans 15 amino acids. Looked up from germline, CDR1 is MNHEY and CDR2 is SVGAGI. The method was immunoSEQ multiplex PCR; TCRdb's version includes in-frame clones alone and lacks a portion of them. The sample contains roughly 92,000 clones, around 90% of which appear only once. This chain joins TRBV6-5 and TRBJ1-2; TRBD1 agrees at 11 bases. The TCR was taken from a human donor who received an intestinal transplant. The specimen was unstimulated CD4+ T cells sorted from spleen or lymph node cells, collected before intestinal transplant. The CDR3 nucleotides are TGTGCCAGCAGTCCCCGGACAGGGGGCGTCTATGGCTACACCTTC. This sequence encodes CASSPRTGGVYGYTF.